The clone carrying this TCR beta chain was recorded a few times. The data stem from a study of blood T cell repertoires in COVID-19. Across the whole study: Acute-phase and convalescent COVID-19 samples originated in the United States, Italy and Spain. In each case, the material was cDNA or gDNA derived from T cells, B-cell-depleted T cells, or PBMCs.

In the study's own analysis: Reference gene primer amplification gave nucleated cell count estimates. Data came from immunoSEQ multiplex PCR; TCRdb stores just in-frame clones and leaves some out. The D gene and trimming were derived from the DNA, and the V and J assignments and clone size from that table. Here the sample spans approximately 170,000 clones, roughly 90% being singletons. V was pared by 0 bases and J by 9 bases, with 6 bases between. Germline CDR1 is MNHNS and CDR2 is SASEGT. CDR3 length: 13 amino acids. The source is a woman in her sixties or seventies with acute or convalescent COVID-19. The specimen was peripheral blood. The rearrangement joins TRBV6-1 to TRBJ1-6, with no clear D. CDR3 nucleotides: TGTGCCAGCAGTGAAGCGTACGGTTCACCCCTCCACTTT. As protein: CASSEAYGSPLHF.